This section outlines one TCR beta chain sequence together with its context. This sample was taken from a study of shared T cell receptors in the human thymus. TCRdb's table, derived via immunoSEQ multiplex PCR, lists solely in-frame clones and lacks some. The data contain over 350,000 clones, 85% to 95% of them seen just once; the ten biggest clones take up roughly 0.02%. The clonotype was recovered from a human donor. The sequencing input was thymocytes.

This chain's CDR3 is CASRGRDLIHEQFF. CDR3 in DNA: TGTGCCAGCAGGGGACGGGACTTGATCCATGAGCAGTTCTTC. The chain employs TRBV28 and TRBJ2-1, with D possibly being TRBD2 (6 bases). This CDR3 is 14 amino acids long. Germline V CDR1 and CDR2: MDHEN, SYDVKM. V lost 6 bases and J lost 8, with 17 bases in between. Drawing the rest from reference TRBV28 and TRBJ2-1, the complete variable domain is DVKVTQSSRYLVKRTGEKVFLECVQDMDHENMFWYRQDPGLGLRLIYFSYDVKMKEKGDIPEGYSVSREKKERFSLILESASTNQTSMYLCASRGRDLIHEQFFGPGTRLTVL.